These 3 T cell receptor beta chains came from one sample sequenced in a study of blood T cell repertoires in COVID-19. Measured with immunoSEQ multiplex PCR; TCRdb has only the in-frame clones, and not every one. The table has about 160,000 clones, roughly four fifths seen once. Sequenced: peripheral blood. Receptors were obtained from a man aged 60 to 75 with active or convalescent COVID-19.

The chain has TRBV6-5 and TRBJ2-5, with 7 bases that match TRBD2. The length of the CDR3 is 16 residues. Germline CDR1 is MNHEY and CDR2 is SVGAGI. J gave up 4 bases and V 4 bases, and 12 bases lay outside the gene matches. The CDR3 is CASSSVSAWEGETQYF. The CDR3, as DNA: TGTGCCAGCAGTTCCGTCAGCGCGTGGGAGGGAGAGACCCAGTACTTC.

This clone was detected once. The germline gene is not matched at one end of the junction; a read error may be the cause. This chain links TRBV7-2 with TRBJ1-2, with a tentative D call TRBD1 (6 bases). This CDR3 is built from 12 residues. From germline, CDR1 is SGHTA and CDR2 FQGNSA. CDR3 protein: CASNLQGYGYTF. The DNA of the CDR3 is TGTGCCAGCAACTTACAGGGATATGGCTACACCTTC.

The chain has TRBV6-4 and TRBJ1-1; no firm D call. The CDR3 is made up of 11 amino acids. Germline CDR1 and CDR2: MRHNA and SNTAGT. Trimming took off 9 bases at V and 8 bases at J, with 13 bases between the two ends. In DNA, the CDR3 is TGTGCCAGGCCCGACATAGTAGAAGCTTTCTTT. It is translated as CARPDIVEAFF.